The next 21 T cell receptor beta chains were all read from a single sample in a study of blood T cell repertoires in COVID-19. The table came from immunoSEQ multiplex PCR; TCRdb's copy has only in-frame clones and leaves some out. The data show some 250,000 clones, with approximately 84% seen just once and roughly a sixth held by the top ten. The material sequenced was PBMCs or T cells enriched from blood (not recorded which). The source is a man between 18 and 29 years old who had recovered from COVID-19.

The chain employs TRBV28 and TRBJ2-1; no firm D call. CDR1 and CDR2 from the germline V gene are MDHEN and SYDVKM. The ends were cut back, 6 bases at V and 4 bases at J, with 16 bases in the middle. CDR3 length: 15 amino acids. CDR3 sequence reads: CASSPLTGGYNEQFF. CDR3 DNA sequence: TGTGCCAGCAGCCCCCTTACGGGTGGATACAATGAGCAGTTCTTC.

The J gene is TRBJ2-7, the V gene TRBV2; D call uncertain. This CDR3 is built from 12 residues. CDR1 is SNHLY and CDR2 is FYNNEI in the germline V gene. Trimming took 4 bases from V and 4 from J, leaving 8 bases between them. This chain's CDR3 is CASSALGYEQYF. The CDR3 DNA reads as TGTGCCAGCAGTGCTCTAGGTTACGAGCAGTACTTC.

The chain joins TRBV12-3 or TRBV12-4 to TRBJ1-4; 7 bases agree with TRBD1. The ends lost 6 bases at V and 7 bases at J; junction bases unmatched: 5. CDR3 length: 13 amino acids. The CDR3 coding sequence is TGTGCCAGCAGGCCGGGACAGTCTGAAAAACTGTTTTTT. This translates into CASRPGQSEKLFF.

The genes are TRBV11-3 and TRBJ2-1, with 8 bases fitting TRBD2. The CDR3 loop spans 14 amino acids. In germline, CDR1 is SGHNT, CDR2 YENEEA. V trimming: 5 bases; J trimming: 6 bases; junction bases outside the gene matches: 6. CDR3 residues: CASSPAGGGNEQFF. In DNA form, the CDR3 reads TGTGCCAGCAGCCCCGCCGGGGGGGGCAATGAGCAGTTCTTC.

This CDR3 reads CASSDRDRGSYEQYF. The CDR3 DNA is TGTGCCAGCAGCGACCGGGACAGGGGGTCCTACGAGCAGTACTTC. The chain combines TRBV5-4 with TRBJ2-7, with 11 bases aligning to TRBD1. Germline V CDR1 and CDR2: SGHNT, YYREEE (reference sequence). This CDR3 has 15 amino acids. Trimming took 4 bases from V and 1 from J; bases not matched to a gene: 4.

The chain is built from TRBV7-9 and TRBJ1-4; D unclear. CDR1 is SEHNR, CDR2 FQNEAQ, per germline (reference sequence). The CDR3 is 15 amino acids. V was trimmed by 5 bases and J by 7 bases, leaving 17 bases between them. This CDR3 is CASSLGPQEGEKLFF. The CDR3 coding sequence is TGTGCCAGCAGCCTGGGCCCTCAAGAGGGTGAAAAACTGTTTTTT.

The chain is built from TRBV9 and TRBJ2-1; 9 bases fit TRBD2. V trimming: 0 bases; J trimming: 9 bases; junction bases outside the gene matches: 10. There are 16 residues in the CDR3. Per germline, CDR1 SGDLS and CDR2 YYNGEE. This CDR3 reads CASSVVESSGTGEQFF. CDR3 DNA: TGTGCCAGCAGCGTAGTGGAGTCTAGCGGGACGGGTGAGCAGTTCTTC.

V is TRBV5-1 and J is TRBJ1-2; D gene ambiguous. CDR1 SGHRS and CDR2 YFSETQ come from the germline V gene. The CDR3 consists of 13 residues. The germline V and J ends were trimmed by 1 base and 8 bases, with 12 bases remaining between them. CDR3 nucleotides: TGCGCCAGCAGCTTGCGACCCGGGAACGGCTACACCTTC. It specifies CASSLRPGNGYTF.

The genes are TRBV19 and TRBJ1-1, with D possibly matching TRBD1 (5 bases). V lost 1 base and J 5 bases, leaving 8 bases between the germline ends. This CDR3 comprises 13 residues. CDR1 and CDR2 from the germline V gene are LNHDA and SQIVND (reference sequence). CDR3: CASSIGGGTEAFF. In DNA, the CDR3 is TGTGCCAGTAGTATAGGGGGGGGGACTGAAGCTTTCTTT. Full variable domain (rest looked up from reference TRBV19 and TRBJ1-1): DGGITQSPKYLFRKEGQNVTLSCEQNLNHDAMYWYRQDPGQGLRLIYYSQIVNDFQKGDIAEGYSVSREKKESFPLTVTSAQKNPTAFYLCASSIGGGTEAFFGQGTRLTVV.

This chain uses TRBV19 with TRBJ2-1; maybe TRBD1 (5 bases). Trimming pared 1 base from V and 8 bases from J, leaving 12 bases between. This CDR3 spans 14 amino acids. Germline-derived CDR1 and CDR2 are LNHDA and SQIVND (reference sequence). The CDR3: CASSIVARADEQFF. For the CDR3, the DNA is TGTGCCAGTAGTATAGTCGCCAGGGCCGATGAGCAGTTCTTC.

This clone was seen at least ten times. The sample has other DNA sequences that encode this CDR3 too. The V gene is TRBV5-4, the J gene TRBJ2-7; a possible D gene is TRBD1 (6 bases). This CDR3 is 14 amino acids long. Trimming left V 0 bases short and J 3 bases short, with 10 bases between. CDR1 is SGHNT and CDR2 is YYREEE in the germline V gene (reference sequence). CDR3 protein: CASSLGLGGYEQYF. For the CDR3, the DNA is TGTGCCAGCAGCTTGGGTCTAGGGGGCTACGAGCAGTACTTC.

In this sample, this clone is medium-sized (0.01 to 0.1%). The chain is built from TRBV30 and TRBJ2-5; 8 bases are a match to TRBD2. This CDR3 has 15 residues. The V gene's germline CDR1 is GTSNPN and CDR2 SVGIG (reference sequence). Germline trimming cut 2 bases from V and 4 bases from J; bases unmatched to any gene: 9. Here the CDR3 DNA reads TGTGCCTGGAGTACTACTAGCGGAGGAAGAGAGACCCAGTACTTC. Translated: CAWSTTSGGRETQYF.

The genes are TRBV20-1 and TRBJ1-2; 7 positions agree with TRBD1. The CDR3 length is 13 residues. The germline CDR1 and CDR2 sequences are DFQATT and SNEGSKA (reference sequence). V was pared by 3 bases and J by 5 bases, with 6 bases of the junction left unmatched. CDR3 coding DNA: TGCAGTGCTAGTAACAGGGGTCTTTATGGCTACACCTTC. Residues: CSASNRGLYGYTF.

V is TRBV7-9 and J is TRBJ1-5; D perhaps matches TRBD1 (5 bases). CDR3 length: 13 residues. Per germline, CDR1 SEHNR and CDR2 FQNEAQ (reference sequence). Trimming stripped 5 bases from V and 6 bases from J, with 11 bases between. CDR3 residues: CASSLQGTQPQHF. Written as DNA, the CDR3 is TGTGCCAGCAGCCTCCAGGGTACTCAGCCCCAGCATTTT.

The genes are TRBV6-4 and TRBJ1-5; D is unresolved. This CDR3 contains 15 residues. From germline, CDR1 is MRHNA and CDR2 SNTAGT. Trimming left V 11 bases short and J 3 bases short, with 20 bases between. The CDR3 is CALIMRKLFNQPQHF. Written as DNA, the CDR3 is TGTGCCTTAATAATGCGTAAGTTATTCAATCAGCCCCAGCATTTT.

The rearrangement links TRBV7-9 to TRBJ2-2, with D possibly TRBD1 on 6 matching bases. The V end lost 3 bases, the J end lost 5 bases, and 13 bases lay between the germline ends. CDR1 and CDR2 (germline): SEHNR, FQNEAQ (reference sequence). The CDR3 spans 15 residues. The CDR3 sequence: CASSFSPGVTGELFF. The CDR3, as DNA: TGTGCCAGCAGCTTTTCCCCAGGGGTGACCGGGGAGCTGTTTTTT. The whole variable domain, filled in from reference TRBV7-9 and TRBJ2-2, reads DTGVSQNPRHKITKRGQNVTFRCDPISEHNRLYWYRQTLGQGPEFLTYFQNEAQLEKSRLLSDRFSAERPKGSFSTLEIQRTEQGDSAMYLCASSFSPGVTGELFFGEGSRLTVL.

The chain couples TRBV30 to TRBJ1-2, with 7 bases that match TRBD1. This CDR3 is 13 amino acids long. Unmatched junction bases numbered 5, after V lost 3 bases and J lost 4 bases. Germline V gene sequence: CDR1 GTSNPN, CDR2 SVGIG (reference sequence). The CDR3 loop is CAWSRTGSYGYTF. The CDR3 DNA is TGTGCCTGGAGCCGGACAGGAAGCTATGGCTACACCTTC.

In its sample, this clone was seen a few times. The chain recombines TRBV15 with TRBJ2-5, with 7 bases matching TRBD1. V lost 5 bases and J lost 2; bases outside the gene matches: 8. This CDR3 contains 15 residues. Germline V gene sequence: CDR1 LNHNV, CDR2 YYDKDF (reference sequence). CDR3: CATSFQRTGQETQYF. CDR3 bases: TGTGCCACCAGCTTCCAACGGACAGGTCAAGAGACCCAGTACTTC.

The chain carries TRBV30 and TRBJ1-2; tentatively, D is TRBD1 (6 bases). Trimming pared 8 bases from V and 6 bases from J, leaving 16 bases between. The CDR3 covers 12 residues. Germline CDR1 GTSNPN, CDR2 SVGIG (reference sequence). CDR3 coding DNA: TGTGCCGGGGCGCGAAACAGGGATGGCTACACCTTC. This encodes CAGARNRDGYTF.

This chain links TRBV2 with TRBJ2-2, with D possibly matching TRBD2 (5 bases). Germline V CDR1 and CDR2: SNHLY, FYNNEI. V was shortened by 5 bases and J by 7 bases, with 11 bases between the two germline ends. The CDR3 spans 13 residues. The CDR3 protein is CASSRDHVGELFF. In nucleotides, the CDR3 is TGTGCCAGCAGTCGGGATCACGTCGGGGAGCTGTTTTTT.

The CDR3 DNA sequence: TGTGCCAGCAGAAGGACGGGGGCTAACTATGGCTACACCTTC. As protein: CASRRTGANYGYTF. The gene calls are TRBV6-5 and TRBJ1-2; weak D call: TRBD1 (5 bases). The CDR3 runs 14 residues. Germline V gene data show CDR1 as MNHEY and CDR2 as SVGAGI. V gave up 6 bases and J gave up 0 bases, with 11 bases separating them.